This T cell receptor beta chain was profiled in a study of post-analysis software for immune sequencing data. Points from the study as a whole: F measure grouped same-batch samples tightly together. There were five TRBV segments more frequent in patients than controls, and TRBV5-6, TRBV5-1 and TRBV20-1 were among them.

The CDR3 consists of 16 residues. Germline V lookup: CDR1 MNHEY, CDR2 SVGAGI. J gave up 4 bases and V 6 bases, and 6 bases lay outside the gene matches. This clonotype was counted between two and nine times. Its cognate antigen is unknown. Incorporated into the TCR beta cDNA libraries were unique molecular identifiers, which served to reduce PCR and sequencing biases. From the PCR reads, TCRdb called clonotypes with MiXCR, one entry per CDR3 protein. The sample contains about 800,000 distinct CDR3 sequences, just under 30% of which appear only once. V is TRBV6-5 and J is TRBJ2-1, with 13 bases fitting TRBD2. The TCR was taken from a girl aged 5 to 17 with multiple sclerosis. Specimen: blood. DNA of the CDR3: TGTGCCAGCAGGAGGACTAGCGGGGGAAGGTACAATGAGCAGTTCTTC. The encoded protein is CASRRTSGGRYNEQFF.